This is a list of T cell receptor beta chains from one sample in a study of T cell responses to AZD1222 COVID-19 vaccine. Assay: immunoSEQ multiplex PCR; the TCRdb copy retains only in-frame clones and omits some. The table lists under 140,000 clones, 65% to 85% of them singletons. The source was peripheral blood, collected on day 0 of AZD1222 vaccination. All receptors come from an adult in good health. Each CDR3 is given with its conserved first and last residue. D genes are given only for firm matches. Size tells how often a clone was seen (once, few, many) or the class of an expanded clone, and some rows leave it out.

D	size	V	J	DNA	CDR3
NA	once	TRBV15	TRBJ2-1	TGTGCCACCAGCAGAGGAAGACAGCGCGCTTCCTTATACAATGAGCAGTTCTTC	CATSRGRQRASLYNEQFF
NA	NA	TRBV6-1	TRBJ2-7	TGTGCCAGCAGTGAAAGAGGCCACTCCTACGAGCAGTACTTC	CASSERGHSYEQYF
TRBD1	NA	TRBV25-1	TRBJ1-6	TGTGCCAGCAGTGATATGAGACAGGGGGCGCTTAATTCACCCCTCCACTTT	CASSDMRQGALNSPLHF
TRBD1	few	TRBV3-1/TRBV3-2	TRBJ1-2	TGTGCCAGCAGCCAAGGGAATCCACAGGGGAACTATGGCTACACCTTC	CASSQGNPQGNYGYTF
TRBD2	once	TRBV9	TRBJ2-3	TGTGCCAGCAGCGTAGGCCTAGCGGGGCCACGCGATACGCAGTATTTT	CASSVGLAGPRDTQYF
NA	NA	TRBV10-1	TRBJ1-5	TGCGCCAGCAGTGATACGCCGAGGGCGGGTGTTTTACAGCCCCAGCATTTT	CASSDTPRAGVLQPQHF
NA	NA	TRBV9	TRBJ1-6	TGTGCCGAAGGCGGGGGGACTACAGATTCACCCCTCCACTTT	CAEGGGTTDSPLHF
NA	NA	TRBV6-1	TRBJ1-6	TGTGCCAGCAGTGAACCGGGCGTTAGCCACTTT	CASSEPGVSHF
NA	once	TRBV7-6	TRBJ1-1	TGTGCCAGCACGAACGCCCCGAACACTGAAGCTTTCTTT	CASTNAPNTEAFF
TRBD1	NA	TRBV9	TRBJ1-3	TGTGCCAGCAGCCCGAGCCCCGGACAGGTCTCTGGAAACACCATATATTTT	CASSPSPGQVSGNTIYF
NA	NA	TRBV7-8	TRBJ1-3	TGTGCCAGCAGCTTTCAAGGCGGGCAGTTTAGTAGTGGGGGAAACACCATATATTTT	CASSFQGGQFSSGGNTIYF
NA	few	TRBV30	TRBJ1-5	TGTGCCTGGACAGGGGAGGGCAATCAGCCCCAGCATTTT	CAWTGEGNQPQHF
TRBD1	NA	TRBV24-1	TRBJ2-1	TGTGCCACCAGTGATTGGGGACAGGGGGCCTACAATGAGCAGTTCTTC	CATSDWGQGAYNEQFF
NA	NA	TRBV5-4	TRBJ1-1	TGTGCCAGCAGCTTGGATCCCGGGGAGAAGAGGAACACTGAAGCTTTCTTT	CASSLDPGEKRNTEAFF
TRBD2	NA	TRBV5-1	TRBJ2-5	TGCGCCAGCAGCTCCTCCCGAAGCGGGAGCGGTGAGACCCAGTACTTC	CASSSSRSGSGETQYF
TRBD2	few	TRBV28	TRBJ2-2	TGTGCCAGCAGTCCCGGGGGGGCAGGGACCGGGGAGCTGTTTTTT	CASSPGGAGTGELFF
TRBD1	NA	TRBV10-2	TRBJ1-1	TGCGCCAGCAGGGGGGGACGGGGACAGGGGATATGGACTGAAGCTTTCTTT	CASRGGRGQGIWTEAFF
NA	once	TRBV4-3	TRBJ1-2	TGCGCCAGCAGCCAAGATACGGGAATGCGGGGCTACACCTTC	CASSQDTGMRGYTF
NA	NA	TRBV19	TRBJ1-3	TGTGCCAGTAGTATAGCAGGCTCTGGAAACACCATATATTTT	CASSIAGSGNTIYF
NA	once	TRBV18	TRBJ2-1	TGTGCCAGCTCACCCCGCGCGAAGACCCCAAATGAGCAGTTCTTC	CASSPRAKTPNEQFF
NA	once	TRBV19	TRBJ2-1	TGTGCCAGTAGTATTATTGAGGGAGCTACTTATACCTACAATGAGCAGTTCTTC	CASSIIEGATYTYNEQFF
NA	few	TRBV10-3	TRBJ1-1	TGTGCCATCAGTGAAAGGGACCTCCGCACTGAAGCTTTCTTT	CAISERDLRTEAFF
TRBD1	NA	TRBV18	TRBJ1-1	TGTGCCAGCTCACCAGGGGGACAGGGGGCAAAGAACACTGAAGCTTTCTTT	CASSPGGQGAKNTEAFF
TRBD2	NA	TRBV6-4	TRBJ2-5	TGTGCCAGCAGCCACCGGCTAGCGGGGGGAGAGACCCAGTACTTC	CASSHRLAGGETQYF
NA	NA	TRBV21-1	TRBJ1-1	TGTGCCAGCAGCAAAGGGACAGAGAACACTGAAGCTTTCTTT	CASSKGTENTEAFF
NA	NA	TRBV18	TRBJ2-7	TGTGCCAGCTCACCCTCAAGACCGGGGGAAGAGGGTCGCGAGCAGTACTTC	CASSPSRPGEEGREQYF